The entry below gives a single T cell receptor beta chain sequence along with its context. This sample stems from a study of T cells in localized non-small cell lung cancer. The CDR3 length is 20 residues. From germline, CDR1 is SGHRS and CDR2 YFSETQ. The ends lost 0 bases at V and 3 bases at J; junction bases unmatched: 16. Profiled with immunoSEQ multiplex PCR; TCRdb holds only in-frame clones, not every one. The data contain tens of thousands of clones, approximately 87% of them seen just once; the ten biggest clones take up roughly 1.2%. This receptor was obtained from a woman aged 35-75 years with stage I lung adenocarcinoma. Material: peripheral blood, obtained before any cancer treatment. This chain links TRBV5-1 with TRBJ2-5, with TRBD2 identical over 11 bases. The CDR3 region is CASSLGLAGGFRSMEETQYF. CDR3 DNA sequence: TGCGCCAGCAGCTTGGGGCTAGCGGGGGGATTTAGGTCGATGGAAGAGACCCAGTACTTC.